The source of this T cell receptor beta chain is a study of vaccination effects on CD4 cells after COVID-19. The germline gives CDR1 MRHNA, CDR2 SNTAGT. Trimming left V 0 bases short and J 0 bases short, with 2 bases between. The CDR3 totals 13 residues. Ahead of sequencing, the ViraFEST assay grew antigen-specific CD4+ T cells using viral peptide pools. Investigators separated out CD4+ T cells once approximately 11 days of culture had passed. Participants completed two doses of the BNT162b2 or mRNA-1273 vaccine. It was with 10 IU/ml IL-2 and 9.5 to 10 ug/ml peptides that 1.5 million to 2 million PBMC per well were cultured. The assay was immunoSEQ multiplex PCR, and TCRdb's table has in-frame clones only and misses some. The sample carries about 80,000 clones, roughly 80% recorded once. By share of the sample, this clone is medium-sized. Its antigen remains unknown.

Sequenced here: CD4+ T cells from PBMCs cultured with HCoV-OC43 spike peptides, sampled after COVID-19 vaccination. Subset in this sample: HCoV-OC43 spike overlapping peptide pool stimulation. V and J are TRBV6-4 and TRBJ1-1; D is ambiguous. The clonotype originates from a human donor who received a COVID-19 vaccine. CDR3 sequence (DNA): TGTGCCAGCAGTGACTCGGTGAACACTGAAGCTTTCTTT. It specifies CASSDSVNTEAFF.